The present T cell receptor (beta chain) was sequenced within a study of blood T cell repertoires in COVID-19. Study at large: PBMCs, B-cell-depleted T cells, or T cells provided the cDNA or gDNA that made up the material.

As handled by the study authors: The assay estimated nucleated cells by amplifying reference gene primers. Sequencing was performed with immunoSEQ multiplex PCR; in TCRdb, only in-frame clones are kept and a portion is missing. V, J and clone size are taken as reported in that table, and D and trimming were inferred from the DNA itself. The profile shows 99,000 or so clones, 84% of them singletons. The CDR3 has 13 amino acids. CDR1 and CDR2 from the germline V gene are LNHDA and SQIVND (reference sequence). V was clipped by 6 bases and J by 4 bases; unmatched bases: 5. The sequenced sample consisted of peripheral blood. The gene calls are TRBV19 and TRBJ2-7; 8 bases line up with TRBD2. The TCR comes from a man in his 70s with active or convalescent COVID-19. The CDR3 is CASRKAGEYEQYF. The DNA of the CDR3 is TGTGCCAGTAGGAAAGCGGGGGAGTACGAGCAGTACTTC.